What follows are 13 T cell receptor beta chains derived from one specimen sequenced in a study of graft-versus-host responses after intestinal transplantation. Only in-frame clones appear in the TCRdb table, and some are missing; sequencing was by immunoSEQ multiplex PCR. The data show some 18,000 clones, with approximately 80% seen just once and roughly 2% held by the top ten. The sequenced sample was PBMCs, obtained 14 days after transplant. Receptor source: a human patient who received an intestinal transplant, so some T cells may come from the graft donor.

CDR3 DNA sequence: TGTGCCAGCAGTCCCGGACTAGCGGGAGGGGAAGAGACCCAGTACTTC. It encodes CASSPGLAGGEETQYF. This chain links TRBV27 with TRBJ2-5; 15 bases agree with TRBD2. The length of the CDR3 is 16 residues. V trimming: 5 bases; J trimming: 3 bases; junction bases outside the gene matches: 4. Germline V gene sequence: CDR1 MNHEY, CDR2 SMNVEV (reference sequence).

The V gene is TRBV5-7, the J gene TRBJ1-3; 9 bases are shared with TRBD1. TRBV5-7 is designated an ORF whose function remains uncertain. The V segment lost 1 base and the J segment 3 bases; nucleotides outside the gene matches: 5. The CDR3 runs to 16 residues. CDR3 in amino acids: CASSLSGQGIGNTIYF. In nucleotides, the CDR3 is TGTGCCAGCAGCTTGTCAGGACAGGGGATTGGAAACACCATATATTTT.

The chain is built from TRBV28 and TRBJ2-1; D might be TRBD2 (6 bases). Between the trimmed V and J ends, which lost 2 bases and 10 bases, there was a span of 9 bases. Germline values: CDR1 MDHEN, CDR2 SYDVKM. CDR3 size: 12 residues. For the CDR3, the DNA is TGTGCCAGCAGTTTAAGGCTAGCGGAGCAGTTCTTC. It translates to CASSLRLAEQFF. Combining the CDR3 with reference TRBV28 and TRBJ2-1 gives the whole variable domain DVKVTQSSRYLVKRTGEKVFLECVQDMDHENMFWYRQDPGLGLRLIYFSYDVKMKEKGDIPEGYSVSREKKERFSLILESASTNQTSMYLCASSLRLAEQFFGPGTRLTVL.

The chain carries TRBV9 and TRBJ2-5; D may be TRBD2 (5 bases). The CDR3 is made up of 16 amino acids. Germline CDR1 SGDLS, CDR2 YYNGEE. V lost 0 bases, J lost 0 bases, and 12 bases lay in between. DNA for the CDR3: TGTGCCAGCAGCGTAGGAGGGAGAGGGTACCAAGAGACCCAGTACTTC. Protein sequence: CASSVGGRGYQETQYF.

The CDR3: CASSSGFGSYEQYF. CDR3 in DNA: TGTGCCAGCAGTAGCGGGTTCGGCTCCTACGAGCAGTACTTC. The rearrangement joins TRBV2 to TRBJ2-7; possible D gene TRBD2, 6 bases. Per germline, CDR1 SNHLY and CDR2 FYNNEI. Trimming cost V 5 bases and J 0 bases, with 11 bases left between them. The CDR3 has 14 residues.

J is TRBJ1-4 and V is TRBV12-5; D not resolved. CDR3 length: 16 residues. Trimming removed 1 base at V and 2 bases at J, with 11 bases between. Looked up from germline, CDR1 is LGHNT and CDR2 is FRNRAP. CDR3 in DNA: TGTGCTAGTGGTTTGGAACTTGGGAGTACTAATGAAAAACTGTTTTTT. Translation gives CASGLELGSTNEKLFF.

The chain uses TRBV10-1 and TRBJ2-7; possible D gene TRBD1, 6 bases. CDR1 WNHNN and CDR2 SYGVQD come from the germline V gene (reference sequence). This CDR3 is built from 13 residues. V lost 4 bases to trimming and J lost 7 bases, with 14 bases between them. DNA of the CDR3: TGCGCCAGCAGTGGGGGGCCACTGGGAGAGCAGTACTTC. Translation gives CASSGGPLGEQYF.

This chain uses TRBV5-4 with TRBJ2-7; TRBD2 aligns across 9 bases. Germline V gene sequence: CDR1 SGHNT, CDR2 YYREEE (reference sequence). The junction had 5 bases not matched to a gene; V was cut back by 0 bases and J by 1 base. The CDR3 contains 16 residues. CDR3 DNA sequence: TGTGCCAGCAGCTTGGAAGGGGCGGGGGGGTCCTACGAGCAGTACTTC. Translating it yields CASSLEGAGGSYEQYF.

This chain links TRBV7-9 with TRBJ1-3, with D unclear. The CDR3 is made up of 14 amino acids. V was shortened by 5 bases and J by 8 bases, with 16 bases between the two germline ends. Germline V gene lookup returns CDR1 SEHNR and CDR2 FQNEAQ (reference sequence). The CDR3 DNA is TGTGCCAGCAGCCAGATACAGAATATAGACACCATATATTTT. It translates to CASSQIQNIDTIYF.

The CDR3 protein is CASSLDTFSLAKNIQYF. The DNA for the CDR3 is TGTGCCAGCAGCTTAGATACATTCTCTCTAGCCAAAAACATTCAGTACTTC. The V call is TRBV11-2, the J call TRBJ2-4; no reliable D call. The V gene lost 0 bases and the J gene lost 0 bases, with 12 bases spanning the gap. The germline V gene has CDR1 SGHAT and CDR2 FQNNGV. The CDR3 extends over 17 amino acids.

Only one count was recorded for this clone. The rearrangement links TRBV9 to TRBJ2-2, with 9 bases matching TRBD2. There are 16 residues in the CDR3. Germline CDR1 SGDLS, CDR2 YYNGEE. V shed 0 bases, J shed 4 bases, and the junction held 4 bases outside the gene matches. The CDR3 coding sequence is TGTGCCAGCAGCGTAGACCTAGCGGGATCCACCGGGGAGCTGTTTTTT. Amino acids: CASSVDLAGSTGELFF.

This chain links TRBV29-1 with TRBJ1-1; 8 nucleotides agree with TRBD1. Per the germline V gene, CDR1 is SQVTM and CDR2 is ANQGSEA. J lost 4 bases, V lost 4 bases, and 5 bases had no gene match. The CDR3 extends over 13 amino acids. CDR3 DNA: TGCAGCGTTGGGACAGGGTTAAGCACTGAAGCTTTCTTT. This encodes CSVGTGLSTEAFF.

The chain uses TRBV6-5 and TRBJ2-6; D call uncertain. Trimming pared 1 base from V and 4 bases from J, leaving 2 bases between. The CDR3 has 13 amino acids. CDR1 MNHEY and CDR2 SVGAGI come from the germline V gene. The CDR3 DNA follows: TGTGCCAGCAGTTACTTCGGGGCCAACGTCCTGACTTTC. Protein product: CASSYFGANVLTF.